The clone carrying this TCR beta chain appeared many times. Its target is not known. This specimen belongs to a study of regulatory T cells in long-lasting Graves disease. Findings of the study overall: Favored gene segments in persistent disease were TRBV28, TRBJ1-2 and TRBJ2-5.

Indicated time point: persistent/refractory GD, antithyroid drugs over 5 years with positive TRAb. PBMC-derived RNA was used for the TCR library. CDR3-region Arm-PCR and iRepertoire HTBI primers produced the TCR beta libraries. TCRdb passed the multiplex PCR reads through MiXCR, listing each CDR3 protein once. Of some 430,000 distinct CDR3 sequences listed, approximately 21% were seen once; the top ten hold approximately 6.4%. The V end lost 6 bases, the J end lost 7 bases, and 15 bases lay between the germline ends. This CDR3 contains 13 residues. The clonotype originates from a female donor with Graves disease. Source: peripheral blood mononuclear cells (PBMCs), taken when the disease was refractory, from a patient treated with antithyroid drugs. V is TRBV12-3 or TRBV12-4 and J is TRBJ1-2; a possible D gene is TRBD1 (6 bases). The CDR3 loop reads CASSWTARSGYTF. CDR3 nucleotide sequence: TGTGCCAGCAGCTGGACAGCCCGTAGTGGCTACACCTTC.